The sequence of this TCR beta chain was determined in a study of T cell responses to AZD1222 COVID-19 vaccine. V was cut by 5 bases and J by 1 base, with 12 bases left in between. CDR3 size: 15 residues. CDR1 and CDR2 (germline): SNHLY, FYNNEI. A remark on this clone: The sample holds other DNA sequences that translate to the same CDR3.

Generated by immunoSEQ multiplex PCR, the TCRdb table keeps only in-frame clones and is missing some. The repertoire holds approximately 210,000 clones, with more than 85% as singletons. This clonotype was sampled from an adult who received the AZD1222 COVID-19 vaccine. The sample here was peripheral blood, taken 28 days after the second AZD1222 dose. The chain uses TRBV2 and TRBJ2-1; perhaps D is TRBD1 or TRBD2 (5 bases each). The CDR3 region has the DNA TGTGCCAGCAGTCCCGGGACCTCATCCTACAATGAGCAGTTCTTC. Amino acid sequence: CASSPGTSSYNEQFF.